A selection of T cell receptor beta chains follows, all from one sample in a study of blood T cell repertoires in COVID-19. TCRdb's copy holds only in-frame clones and misses some; the assay was immunoSEQ multiplex PCR. The data show about 300,000 clones, over 75% seen once. The sequenced material came from PBMCs or T cells enriched from blood (not recorded which). The receptors stem from a man aged 25 to 40 who had recovered from COVID-19. The conserved cysteine and the conserved F or W are not part of the CDR3 here. The D gene is left open where the match is weak.

cdr3_aa v_call d_call
ASSLGGASGYT TRBV27 NA
ASSQTGTQY TRBV14 NA
ASSPHTYEQY TRBV12-3/TRBV12-4 NA
ASSRGQLYGYT TRBV14 NA
ASSSTGDSDIQY TRBV13 TRBD1
ASCPSINTEAF TRBV27 NA
ASSTWTAATNSPLH TRBV27 NA
ASSEAGGATTEAF TRBV6-1 NA
ASSLSQAYNEQF TRBV5-1 NA
ASSVAAGGQGEQF TRBV9 TRBD2
ASSGFAEQY TRBV6-6 NA
ASSPTGYGYT TRBV7-8 NA
ASSVIDRTSYEQY TRBV5-4 NA
AISESSGTEAF TRBV10-3 NA
AISEWDMRDLGDYGYT TRBV10-3 NA
ASSLAAFSYNSPLH TRBV28 NA
ASSSTGTGGLGEAF TRBV11-2 TRBD1
ATALLITAATDTQY TRBV19 NA
ASSLTSGGYEQY TRBV5-1 TRBD2
ASSLISDLQGWNQPQH TRBV7-8 NA
ASSQAGRPTEETQY TRBV3-1/TRBV3-2 NA
ASSVAGSGNTIY TRBV5-1 NA
ASSQGNSNQPQH TRBV19 NA
ASKSSGAYEQY TRBV6-5 TRBD2
ASSLTPGNTEAF TRBV4-1 NA
ASSISATGGRLTTNEKLF TRBV19 NA
ASSQGGSGGAGTGELF TRBV4-2 TRBD2
SVPAGNLNTDTQY TRBV29-1 NA
ASSTYGTGGTDTQY TRBV19 TRBD1
ASSATKRVADYEQY TRBV6-1 NA
AWSVGPGARNIQY TRBV30 NA
ASSENGRGLF TRBV2 NA
ASKAGRAGGTEAF TRBV5-1 NA
ATVGQANTEAF TRBV19 TRBD1
ASSSTSGETGELF TRBV11-3 TRBD2
ASSRTGWGEQF TRBV4-1 TRBD1
ASSQRGRNTEAF TRBV3-1/TRBV3-2 NA
ASSLGQGEFNEQF TRBV7-8 TRBD1
ATNRGSGNTIY TRBV10-3 TRBD1
ASSQVLGQGGSDEQF TRBV14 NA
ASSGGVGKNIQY TRBV25-1 NA
ASTDRGQESNQPQH TRBV23-1 TRBD1
ASSTSDRGYTEAF TRBV19 TRBD1
ASRKGDPYNEQF TRBV5-5 NA
ASSSGLRLAKNIQY TRBV3-1/TRBV3-2 NA
ASSQHPSGGSTDTQY TRBV4-1 TRBD2
ATSDMTAYYGYT TRBV24-1 NA
ASSPQTAWRPLLH TRBV7-2 NA
AWSDQGATYT TRBV30 TRBD1
ASRDKEKLF TRBV28 NA